This T cell receptor beta chain originates from a study of patients and donors after allogeneic stem cell transplantation (dated by TCRdb to 2018 to 2021). Turning to this clonotype: Its antigen is unknown. Per-nucleotide qualities are absent, and no much larger clonotype sits a single base away.

From the cysteine through the phenylalanine, the CDR3 covers 12 amino acids. The retained sequence is limited to the CDR3, 36 bases, with the frame set at the first base. The V end loses 1 base and the J end loses 10 bases, and a stretch of 8 bases separates them. CDR1 SEHNR and CDR2 FQNEAQ were looked up in the germline V gene (reference sequence). Library construction relied on RT-PCR. Sequencing was performed on a NextSeq 550. TCRdb redid the processing of the public reads, applying fastp at Q25 and MiXCR, and retained in-frame beta chains. CDR3 protein sequences are deduplicated, and each keeps its most common genes and DNA. For this sample there are about 74,000 distinct CDR3 sequences; about 25% appear just once. The ten largest clones represent roughly 29% of the sample.

The rearranged segments are TRBV7-9 and TRBJ2-1; TRBD1 is a weak D gene call, 6 bases matching. Sequenced sample: blood, either unsorted or a sorted T cell fraction (not recorded which). This clonotype originated in a human donor who was either an allogeneic HSCT recipient or a stem cell or donor lymphocyte infusion donor (not recorded which). It is not recorded whose cells these are; they may come from a transplant donor. The DNA reads TGTGCCAGCAGCTTAGGAGGGGGAGAGCAGTTCTTC. Translated, this gives CASSLGGGEQFF.